These 29 T cell receptor beta chains originate from one sample sequenced in a study of blood T cells in healthy people across ages. The use of a sample-barcoded 5' primer and a J-beta primer mix characterized a second PCR of roughly 7 to 12 cycles. Via MiXCR, TCRdb re-called the 5' RACE reads, giving one row per CDR3 protein. The sample shows over 700,000 distinct CDR3 sequences, around a quarter of them seen only once. This sample also belongs to another study, concerning T cells of mothers and their children.

Sequencing was done on a sample of blood. The source of these receptors is a boy aged 10-17 years in good health.

This clonotype was seen repeatedly, ten times or more. A junction end diverges from the germline sequence, so it may reflect a read error. This chain uses TRBV5-1 with TRBJ2-2; either TRBD1 or TRBD2 may fit D (5 bases each). The germline gives CDR1 SGHRS, CDR2 YFSETQ. The length of the CDR3 is 14 residues. The CDR3 reads CASSLSLGPGELFF. CDR3 nucleotides: TGCGCTAGCAGCTTGTCCCTGGGACCCGGGGAGCTGTTTTTT. Using reference TRBV5-1 and TRBJ2-2 for the parts outside the CDR3, the full variable domain is KAGVTQTPRYLIKTRGQQVTLSCSPISGHRSVSWYQQTPGQGLQFLFEYFSETQRNKGNFPGRFSGRQFSNSRSEMNVSTLELGDSALYLCASSLSLGPGELFFGEGSRLTVL.

The CDR3 nucleotides read TGTGCCAGTGTCGCTGGAGGGATCGGCACAGATACGCAGTATTTT. Residues: CASVAGGIGTDTQYF. The chain recombines TRBV12-3 or TRBV12-4 with TRBJ2-3; possible D gene TRBD2, 6 bases. The CDR3 has 15 residues. V dropped 9 bases and J dropped 1 base, with 17 bases sitting between them.

This clonotype was detected a few times. V usage is TRBV12-3 or TRBV12-4 and J usage is TRBJ2-7; 12 positions match TRBD2. The CDR3 runs 15 residues. The V segment lost 7 bases and the J segment 5 bases; nucleotides outside the gene matches: 9. CDR3 DNA: TGTGCCAGCAAGATGCTAGCGGGGGGGCGGGACGAGCAGTACTTC. Translating it yields CASKMLAGGRDEQYF.

This clonotype occurred a few times. The genes are TRBV28 and TRBJ2-6; D might be TRBD1 (5 bases). The germline CDR1 and CDR2 sequences are MDHEN and SYDVKM. V lost 2 bases, J lost 0 bases, and 14 bases lay in between. The CDR3 consists of 18 residues. CDR3 DNA: TGTGCCAGCAGTTTAAGGGGTACAGAGTTCTCTGGGGCCAACGTCCTGACTTTC. Translating gives CASSLRGTEFSGANVLTF.

J is TRBJ2-7 and V is TRBV6-2 or TRBV6-3, with D maybe TRBD1 (5 bases). Germline loops: CDR1 MNHEY, CDR2 SVGEGT. The V end lost 6 bases, the J end lost 7 bases, and 16 bases lay between the germline ends. The CDR3 is made up of 13 amino acids. The CDR3 region has the DNA TGTGCCAGCAGGTTAAGGACACCTTCTGAGCAGTACTTC. Protein: CASRLRTPSEQYF.

The chain links TRBV20-1 to TRBJ2-1; D remains unclear. V gave up 1 base and J gave up 7 bases, with 5 bases separating them. The CDR3 extends over 11 amino acids. Germline lookup yields CDR1 DFQATT and CDR2 SNEGSKA (reference sequence). DNA of the CDR3: TGCAGTGCTAGAGGGCTAAATGAGCAGTTCTTC. Encoded protein: CSARGLNEQFF.

This clonotype was observed a few times. In DNA form, the CDR3 reads TGTGCCAGTTTGGGGGGGGCCCTAGCGAACACCGGGGAGCTGTTTTTT. Translating it yields CASLGGALANTGELFF. This chain joins TRBV6-1 and TRBJ2-2; possibly TRBD2 for D (7 bases). Germline CDR1 MNHNS, CDR2 SASEGT. The CDR3 length is 16 residues. Deletions cut 9 bases from V and 0 bases from J, with 17 bases between.

This clonotype was seen a handful of times. CDR3 sequence reads: CASSLGTGLSSYEQYF. The CDR3 region has the DNA TGTGCCAGCAGCTTAGGGACAGGGCTCTCCTCTTACGAGCAGTACTTC. The chain links TRBV5-6 to TRBJ2-7; TRBD1 matches at 9 bases. V trimming: 2 bases; J trimming: 4 bases; junction bases outside the gene matches: 10. The germline V gene encodes CDR1 SGHDT and CDR2 YYEEEE. The CDR3 contains 16 residues.

The chain couples TRBV4-1 to TRBJ2-4; D uncertain. V was cut by 0 bases and J by 8 bases, with 5 bases left in between. Germline CDR1 MGHRA, CDR2 YSYEKL. CDR3 size: 12 residues. CDR3 bases: TGCGCCAGCAGCCAAGATGGTGACATTCAGTACTTC. This translates into CASSQDGDIQYF.

This clonotype has a handful of counts. The chain links TRBV10-3 to TRBJ2-1, with D perhaps matching TRBD2 (5 bases). Per germline, CDR1 ENHRY and CDR2 SYGVKD. The CDR3 extends over 18 amino acids. V gave up 0 bases and J gave up 5 bases, with 20 bases separating them. Here the CDR3 DNA reads TGTGCCATCAGTGAGTCGACGGAGGCGGAACTCCTACACAATGAGCAGTTCTTC. It is translated as CAISESTEAELLHNEQFF.

This chain joins TRBV21-1 and TRBJ2-5; the DNA was not used to check the table's D call, TRBD1. TRBJ2-1 matches the DNA end more closely, so the J call is doubtful. TRBV21-1 has pseudogene status. The CDR3 spans 14 residues. CDR3 nucleotide sequence: TGTGCCAGCAGCAAAGGGGGGCGGGGTATTGAGCAGTTCTTC. It translates to CASSKGGRGIEQFF.

To note about this clonotype: Relative to the germline gene, one junction end is altered; a read error may explain this. The rearrangement uses TRBV7-8 and TRBJ2-1; 13 bases are a match to TRBD2. CDR3 length equals 15 residues. Germline V gene data show CDR1 as SGHVS and CDR2 as FQNEAQ. The CDR3 coding sequence is TGTGCCAGCAGCGAATGGACTAGCGGGAGTGTTGAGCGGTTCTTC. Protein sequence: CASSEWTSGSVERFF.

The chain has TRBV28 and TRBJ2-1; 12 bases are shared with TRBD2. The trim removed 3 bases at V and 6 bases at J, leaving 12 bases unmatched. In germline, CDR1 is MDHEN, CDR2 SYDVKM. The CDR3 extends over 18 amino acids. Here the CDR3 reads CASSFTTSGRIDANEQFF. The CDR3 DNA reads TGTGCCAGCAGTTTTACGACTAGCGGGAGAATTGATGCCAATGAGCAGTTCTTC.

The rearrangement uses TRBV12-3 or TRBV12-4 and TRBJ1-4, with 7 positions matching TRBD1. After removal of 4 bases from V and 4 bases from J, the junction contained 6 bases not matched to a gene. The CDR3 is made up of 15 amino acids. This CDR3 is CASSSGQPFNEKLFF. The CDR3 DNA reads TGTGCCAGCAGTTCGGGACAGCCTTTTAATGAAAAACTGTTTTTT.

V and J are TRBV7-9 and TRBJ1-1; weak D call: TRBD1 (6 bases). Germline V lookup: CDR1 SEHNR, CDR2 FQNEAQ (reference sequence). V lost 3 bases, J lost 5 bases, and 16 bases lay in between. This CDR3 contains 15 residues. The CDR3 bases are TGTGCCAGCAGCTTTATTGGGGAGGGGGGAACTGAAGCTTTCTTT. Residues: CASSFIGEGGTEAFF.

This clonotype was counted a few times. The J gene is TRBJ2-3, the V gene TRBV5-1, with 8 bases aligning to TRBD1. CDR1 is SGHRS, CDR2 YFSETQ, per germline. This CDR3 is 15 amino acids long. The junction had 8 bases not matched to a gene; V was cut back by 3 bases and J by 5 bases. The CDR3 DNA is TGCGCCAGCAGCTCGGGGGACAGGACGAGAGATACGCAGTATTTT. Amino acids: CASSSGDRTRDTQYF.

This chain joins TRBV25-1 and TRBJ2-1, with 10 bases identical to TRBD2. Germline assignment: CDR1 MGHDK and CDR2 SYGVNS. V trimming: 6 bases; J trimming: 4 bases; junction bases outside the gene matches: 12. The CDR3 is 17 residues long. CDR3 sequence reads: CASRATSGVNLYNEQFF. CDR3 DNA sequence: TGTGCCAGCAGGGCTACTAGCGGGGTTAACTTATACAATGAGCAGTTCTTC.

This clonotype was recorded many times. This chain connects TRBV12-3 or TRBV12-4 to TRBJ2-7; perhaps TRBD1 as D (7 bases). The CDR3 is 14 amino acids. Trimming cost V 3 bases and J 3 bases, with 12 bases left between them. CDR3 DNA: TGTGCCAGCAGTTTGTACCAGGGGGGCTACGAGCAGTACTTC. Protein product: CASSLYQGGYEQYF.

The gene calls are TRBV25-1 and TRBJ2-7; D is perhaps TRBD1 or TRBD2 (5 bases each). Per germline, CDR1 MGHDK and CDR2 SYGVNS. The CDR3 totals 12 residues. V was shortened by 1 base and J by 8 bases, with 9 bases between the two germline ends. CDR3 region: CASSESGAKQYF. The CDR3 DNA is TGTGCCAGCAGTGAATCCGGGGCCAAGCAGTACTTC.

This rearrangement joins TRBV27 to TRBJ1-1, with 7 bases that match TRBD1. CDR3 length equals 15 residues. Germline trimming cut 4 bases from V and 4 bases from J; bases unmatched to any gene: 9. CDR1 is MNHEY and CDR2 is SMNVEV in the germline V gene (reference sequence). For the CDR3, the DNA is TGTGCCAGCAGTTCTCACAGGGGAGAGGGCACTGAAGCTTTCTTT. It is translated as CASSSHRGEGTEAFF.

At least ten counts were recorded for this clonotype. The chain recombines TRBV3-1 with TRBJ2-6, with 7 nucleotides matching TRBD1. Germline V gene sequence: CDR1 LGHDT, CDR2 YNNKEL (reference sequence). The CDR3 has 15 amino acids. The V gene end was trimmed by 4 bases and the J gene end by 1 base; junction bases not matched to a gene: 1. The CDR3 region is CASSPTGSGANVLTF. Written as DNA, the CDR3 is TGTGCCAGCAGCCCGACAGGGTCTGGGGCCAACGTCCTGACTTTC.

J is TRBJ2-7 and V is TRBV3-1; the match to TRBD1 covers 9 bases. Losses at the gene ends were 1 base for V and 3 bases for J; bases not matched to a gene: 7. Looked up from germline, CDR1 is LGHDT and CDR2 is YNNKEL (reference sequence). The CDR3 is 16 residues long. CDR3 protein: CASSQGRTGALYEQYF. The CDR3, as DNA: TGTGCCAGCAGCCAAGGAAGGACAGGGGCCCTCTACGAGCAGTACTTC.

This clonotype was seen only a few times. The V call is TRBV13, the J call TRBJ2-7; D perhaps matches TRBD1 (5 bases). Trimming removed 2 bases from V and 3 bases from J, with 14 bases in between. The CDR3 loop spans 15 amino acids. Germline V gene sequence: CDR1 PRHDT, CDR2 FYEKMQ (reference sequence). The chain's CDR3 is CASSLRQSLIYEQYF. DNA for the CDR3: TGTGCCAGCAGCTTACGACAGAGCCTTATCTACGAGCAGTACTTC.

This clonotype came up a few times. The chain couples TRBV9 to TRBJ2-5; TRBD2 aligns across 13 bases. The J call may be in error: the DNA end matches TRBJ2-1 better. The CDR3 sequence is 16 residues long. Germline loops: CDR1 SGDLS, CDR2 YYNGEE. The CDR3 spells CASSLGTSGIENEQFF. Written as DNA, the CDR3 is TGTGCCAGCAGCCTCGGGACTAGCGGGATCGAGAACGAGCAGTTCTTC.

This chain links TRBV20-1 with TRBJ2-5, with TRBD2 identical over 7 bases. The CDR3 is 14 amino acids. V lost 3 bases, J lost 2 bases, and 6 bases stayed unmatched. The germline V gene has CDR1 DFQATT and CDR2 SNEGSKA (reference sequence). The CDR3 loop reads CSASHRTRQETQYF. For the CDR3, the DNA is TGCAGTGCTAGCCACCGGACTAGACAAGAGACCCAGTACTTC.

The table lists this clonotype with a few counts. The J gene is TRBJ2-7, the V gene TRBV3-1, with D perhaps given as TRBD1 or TRBD2 (5 bases each). In germline, CDR1 is LGHDT, CDR2 YNNKEL (reference sequence). This CDR3 has 14 residues. V was pared by 2 bases and J by 4 bases, with 12 bases between. CDR3 coding DNA: TGTGCCAGCAGCCAATGGGACGCCGGATACGAGCAGTACTTC. This translates into CASSQWDAGYEQYF.

The chain uses TRBV28 and TRBJ2-7, with D unclear. CDR3 length: 15 amino acids. Germline V gene data show CDR1 as MDHEN and CDR2 as SYDVKM. V was cut by 5 bases and J by 3 bases, with 17 bases left in between. The CDR3 DNA reads TGTGCCAGCAGTCCTAACCTGGACGTATACTACGAGCAGTACTTC. Protein: CASSPNLDVYYEQYF.

This clonotype was counted a few times. The CDR3 here is CSARAQLAGATDTQYF. The CDR3 coding sequence is TGCAGTGCTAGAGCCCAACTAGCGGGGGCCACAGATACGCAGTATTTT. The chain couples TRBV20-1 to TRBJ2-3; 11 bases map to TRBD2. The CDR3 contains 16 residues. V lost 1 base, J lost 2 bases, and 5 bases stayed unmatched. CDR1 and CDR2 (germline): DFQATT, SNEGSKA (reference sequence).

Points on this clonotype: The junction departs from the called germline gene at one end, perhaps through a read error. The chain combines TRBV4-3 with TRBJ2-1; D perhaps matches TRBD2 (7 bases). The germline gives CDR1 LGHNA, CDR2 YSLEER. The CDR3 totals 16 residues. The CDR3 DNA reads as TGCGCCAACAGCCACCCTGGGGGGGCGGGATACAATGAGCAGTTCTTC. Protein product: CANSHPGGAGYNEQFF.